The 8 T cell receptor beta chains given below trace back to one sample, sequenced in a study of blood T cell repertoires in COVID-19 (TCRdb year 2020). The library came from the immunoSEQ multiplex PCR assay. This is the immuneACCESS table as TCRdb keeps it, with only in-frame sequences that have V and J called. A part of the clones is gone; compared with another copy, unresolved V genes explain less than half, and the rest is unexplained. The sample includes hundreds of thousands of clones, with 85% to 90% observed a single time. Of the sample, approximately 3.1% falls within the top ten clones. Sample: PBMCs or T cells enriched from blood (not recorded which). All receptors come from a woman aged 50 to 60 in a cohort exposed to, infected with or recovered from COVID-19 (not recorded which).

CDR3: CAIRGQESNYGYTF. As DNA, the CDR3 is TGTGCCATCCGTGGGCAGGAAAGCAACTATGGCTACACCTTC. The chain employs TRBV10-3 and TRBJ1-2, with unresolved D. V lost 8 bases and J lost 2, with 15 bases in between. The CDR3 has 14 amino acids. The germline V gene encodes CDR1 ENHRY and CDR2 SYGVKD.

The V and J genes are TRBV18 and TRBJ1-3; the match to TRBD1 covers 8 bases. There are 16 residues in the CDR3. Germline CDR1 reads KGHSH; CDR2 reads LQKENI. J lost 3 bases, V lost 3 bases, and 7 bases had no gene match. The CDR3 DNA is TGTGCCAGCTCACCTACGACTGACAGGGGTGGAAACACCATATATTTT. Translating gives CASSPTTDRGGNTIYF.

The chain uses TRBV12-3 or TRBV12-4 and TRBJ2-7; 7 positions match TRBD2. There are 13 residues in the CDR3. The trim removed 2 bases at V and 4 bases at J, leaving 2 bases unmatched. This CDR3 is CASSLWGGYEQYF. Here the CDR3 DNA reads TGTGCCAGCAGTTTATGGGGGGGGTACGAGCAGTACTTC.

The genes are TRBV6-5 and TRBJ1-5; 7 bases align to TRBD1. Germline lookup yields CDR1 MNHEY and CDR2 SVGAGI. The CDR3 extends over 15 amino acids. V shed 4 bases, J shed 2 bases, and the junction held 5 bases outside the gene matches. The CDR3, as DNA: TGTGCCAGCAGTTTTGGACAGGTTGGCAATCAGCCCCAGCATTTT. Amino acids: CASSFGQVGNQPQHF.

This rearrangement joins TRBV9 to TRBJ2-2; D may be TRBD2 (6 bases). Trimming pared 4 bases from V and 1 base from J, leaving 14 bases between. Germline V lookup: CDR1 SGDLS, CDR2 YYNGEE. The CDR3 extends over 16 amino acids. CDR3 sequence (DNA): TGTGCCAGCAGCTCACCCTTGGGGGGGAACACCGGGGAGCTGTTTTTT. Translating gives CASSSPLGGNTGELFF.

The chain uses TRBV24-1 and TRBJ1-2, with a possible D match to TRBD1 (6 bases). The ends were cut back, 7 bases at V and 5 bases at J, with 19 bases in the middle. Per the germline V gene, CDR1 is KGHDR and CDR2 is SFDVKD. The CDR3 totals 15 residues. The CDR3 nucleotides read TGTGCCACCAGCGGGAAGGGGGAAAAGGCTTATGGCTACACCTTC. Translation gives CATSGKGEKAYGYTF.

The chain joins TRBV5-8 to TRBJ1-2; unclear D gene. This CDR3 is built from 13 residues. The germline V and J ends were trimmed by 3 bases and 6 bases, with 12 bases remaining between them. Germline V CDR1 and CDR2: SGHTS, YDEGEE. The chain's CDR3 is CASSSKVGDGYTF. CDR3 coding DNA: TGTGCCAGCAGCTCTAAAGTCGGGGATGGCTACACCTTC. Drawing the rest from reference TRBV5-8 and TRBJ1-2, the complete variable domain is EAGVTQSPTHLIKTRGQQATLRCSPISGHTSVYWYQQALGLGLQFLLWYDEGEERNRGNFPPRFSGRQFPNYSSELNVNALELEDSALYLCASSSKVGDGYTFGSGTRLTVV.

The chain is built from TRBV5-1 and TRBJ1-1, with TRBD1 as a possible D gene (5 bases). This CDR3 is built from 15 residues. Trimming took off 2 bases at V and 3 bases at J, with 14 bases between the two ends. Per germline, CDR1 SGHRS and CDR2 YFSETQ. The CDR3 DNA reads as TGCGCCAGCAGCTTTAGGGGTCTGGGATACACTGAAGCTTTCTTT. Protein sequence: CASSFRGLGYTEAFF.